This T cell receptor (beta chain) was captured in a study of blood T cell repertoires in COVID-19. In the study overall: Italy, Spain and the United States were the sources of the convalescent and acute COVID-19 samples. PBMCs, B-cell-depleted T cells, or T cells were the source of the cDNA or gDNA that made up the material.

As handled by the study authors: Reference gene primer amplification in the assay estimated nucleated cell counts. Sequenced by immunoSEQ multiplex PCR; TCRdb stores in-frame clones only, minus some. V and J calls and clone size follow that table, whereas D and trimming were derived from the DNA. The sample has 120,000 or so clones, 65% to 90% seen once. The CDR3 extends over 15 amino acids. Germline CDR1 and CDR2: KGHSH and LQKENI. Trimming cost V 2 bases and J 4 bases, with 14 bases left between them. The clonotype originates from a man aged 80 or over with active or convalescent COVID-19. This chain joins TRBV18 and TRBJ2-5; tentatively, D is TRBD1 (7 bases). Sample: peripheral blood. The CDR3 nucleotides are TGTGCCAGCTCACCAGGGCAGGGGGGTCGAGAGACCCAGTACTTC. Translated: CASSPGQGGRETQYF.